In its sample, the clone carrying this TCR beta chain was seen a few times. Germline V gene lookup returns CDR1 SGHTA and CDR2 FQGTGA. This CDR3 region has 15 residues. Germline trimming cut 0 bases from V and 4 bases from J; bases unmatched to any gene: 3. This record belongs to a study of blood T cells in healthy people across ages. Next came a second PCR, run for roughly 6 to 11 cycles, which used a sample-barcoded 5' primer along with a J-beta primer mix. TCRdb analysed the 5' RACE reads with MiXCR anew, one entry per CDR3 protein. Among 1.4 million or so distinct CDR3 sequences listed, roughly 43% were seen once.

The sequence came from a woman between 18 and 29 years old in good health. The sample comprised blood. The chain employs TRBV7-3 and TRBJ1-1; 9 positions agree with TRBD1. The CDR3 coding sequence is TGTGCCAGCAGCTTAACCGGGACAGGGACCACTGAAGCTTTCTTT. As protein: CASSLTGTGTTEAFF.